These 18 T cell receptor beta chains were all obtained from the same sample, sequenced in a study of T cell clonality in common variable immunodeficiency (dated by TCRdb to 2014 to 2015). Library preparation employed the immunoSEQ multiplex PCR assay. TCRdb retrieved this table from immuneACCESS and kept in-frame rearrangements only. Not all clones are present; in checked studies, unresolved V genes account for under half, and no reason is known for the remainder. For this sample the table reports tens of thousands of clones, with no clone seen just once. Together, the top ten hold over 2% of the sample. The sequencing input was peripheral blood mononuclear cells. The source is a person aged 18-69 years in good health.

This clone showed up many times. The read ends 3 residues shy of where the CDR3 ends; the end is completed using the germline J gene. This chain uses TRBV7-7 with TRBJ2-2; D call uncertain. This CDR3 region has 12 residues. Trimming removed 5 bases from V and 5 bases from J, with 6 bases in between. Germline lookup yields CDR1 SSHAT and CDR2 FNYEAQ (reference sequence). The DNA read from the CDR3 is TGTGCCAGCAGCGCAGTTACCGGGGAG. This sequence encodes CASSAVTGE. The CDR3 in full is CASSAVTGELFF.

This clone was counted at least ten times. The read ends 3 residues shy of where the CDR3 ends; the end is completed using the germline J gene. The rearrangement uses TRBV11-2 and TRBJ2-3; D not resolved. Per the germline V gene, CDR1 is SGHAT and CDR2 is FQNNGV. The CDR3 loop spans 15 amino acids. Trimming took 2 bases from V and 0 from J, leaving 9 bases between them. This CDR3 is CASSLNGGSTDTQYF. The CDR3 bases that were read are TGTGCCAGCAGCTTAAACGGCGGTAGCACAGATACG.

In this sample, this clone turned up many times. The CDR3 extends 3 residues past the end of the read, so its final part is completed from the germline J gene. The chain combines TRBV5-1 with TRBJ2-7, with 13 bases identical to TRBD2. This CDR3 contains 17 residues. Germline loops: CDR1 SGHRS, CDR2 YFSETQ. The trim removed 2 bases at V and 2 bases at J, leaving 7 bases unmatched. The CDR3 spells CASSFGLAGEVTYEQYF. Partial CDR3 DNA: TGCGCCAGCAGCTTCGGACTAGCGGGAGAGGTTACCTACGAG.

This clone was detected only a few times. The sequenced part of the CDR3 DNA is TGTGCCAGTAGTATAGAGGGCCATCATAGCAATCAGCCC. Its translation: CASSIEGHHSNQP. The whole CDR3 protein is CASSIEGHHSNQPQHF. The gene calls are TRBV19 and TRBJ1-5, with D unclear. The read terminates 3 residues ahead of where the CDR3 ends, so the germline J gene completes it. The CDR3 totals 16 residues. V was trimmed by 0 bases and J by 0 bases, leaving 9 bases between them. The germline CDR1 and CDR2 sequences are LNHDA and SQIVND (reference sequence).

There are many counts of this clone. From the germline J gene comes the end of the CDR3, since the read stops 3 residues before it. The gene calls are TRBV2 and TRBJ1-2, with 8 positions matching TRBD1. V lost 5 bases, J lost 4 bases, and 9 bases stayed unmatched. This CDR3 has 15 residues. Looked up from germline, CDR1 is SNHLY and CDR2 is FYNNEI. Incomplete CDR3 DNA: TGTGCCAGCAGTACTCAGGGGGCTTATGGCTATGGC. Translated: CASSTQGAYGYG. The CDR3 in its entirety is CASSTQGAYGYGYTF.

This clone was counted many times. CDR3 sequence: CASTRLGGGAQYF. CDR3 DNA, as far as it was read: TGTGCCAGCACCCGACTAGGGGGCGGCGCG. The gene calls are TRBV7-9 and TRBJ2-3; a weak D match, TRBD1 (7 bases). The CDR3 end falls 3 residues outside the read, so it is completed with the germline J gene. The CDR3 has 13 residues. The V gene's germline CDR1 is SEHNR and CDR2 FQNEAQ (reference sequence).

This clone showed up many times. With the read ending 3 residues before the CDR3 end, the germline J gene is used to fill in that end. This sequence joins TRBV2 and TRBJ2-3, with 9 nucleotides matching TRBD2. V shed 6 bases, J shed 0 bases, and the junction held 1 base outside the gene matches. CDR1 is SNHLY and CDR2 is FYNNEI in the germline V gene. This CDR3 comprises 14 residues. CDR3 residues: CASSGTSSTDTQYF. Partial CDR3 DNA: TGTGCCAGCAGCGGGACTAGCAGCACAGATACG.

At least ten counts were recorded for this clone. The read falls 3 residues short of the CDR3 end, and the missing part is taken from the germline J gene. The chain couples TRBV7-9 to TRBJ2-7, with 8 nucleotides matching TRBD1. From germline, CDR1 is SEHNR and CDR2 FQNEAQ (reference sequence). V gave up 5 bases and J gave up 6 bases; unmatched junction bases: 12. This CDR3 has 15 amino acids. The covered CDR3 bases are TGTGCCAGCAGCCCCATTGTTGGACAGGGAGGCGAG. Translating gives CASSPIVGQGGE. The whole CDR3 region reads CASSPIVGQGGEQYF. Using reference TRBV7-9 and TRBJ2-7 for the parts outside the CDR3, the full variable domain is DTGVSQNPRHKITKRGQNVTFRCDPISEHNRLYWYRQTLGQGPEFLTYFQNEAQLEKSRLLSDRFSAERPKGSFSTLEIQRTEQGDSAMYLCASSPIVGQGGEQYFGPGTRLTVT.

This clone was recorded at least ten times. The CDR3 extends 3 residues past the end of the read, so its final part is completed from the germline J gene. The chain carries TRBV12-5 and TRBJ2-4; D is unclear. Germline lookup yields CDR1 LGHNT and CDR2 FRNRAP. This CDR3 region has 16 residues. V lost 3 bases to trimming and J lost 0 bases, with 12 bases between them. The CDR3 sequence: CASGFLPGLAKNIQYF. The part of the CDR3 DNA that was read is TGTGCTAGTGGTTTCCTACCTGGGCTAGCCAAAAACATT.

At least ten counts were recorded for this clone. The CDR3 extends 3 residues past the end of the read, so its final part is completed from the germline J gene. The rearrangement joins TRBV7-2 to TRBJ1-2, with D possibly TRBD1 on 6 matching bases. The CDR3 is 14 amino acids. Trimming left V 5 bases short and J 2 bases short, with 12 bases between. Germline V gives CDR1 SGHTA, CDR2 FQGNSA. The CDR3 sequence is CASSPGHANYGYTF. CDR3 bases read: TGTGCCAGCAGCCCGGGACACGCAAACTATGGC.

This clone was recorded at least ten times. CDR3: CASRELPGTGLNQPQHF. CDR3 DNA (partial): TGTGCCAGCAGAGAATTGCCCGGGACAGGGCTCAATCAGCCC. The chain has TRBV6-1 and TRBJ1-5; 9 bases agree with TRBD1. The observed sequence ends 3 residues before the CDR3 terminus, with the missing tail filled in from the germline J gene. CDR1 and CDR2 (germline): MNHNS, SASEGT. Trimming cost V 6 bases and J 3 bases; bases outside gene matches: 12. The CDR3 has 17 amino acids.

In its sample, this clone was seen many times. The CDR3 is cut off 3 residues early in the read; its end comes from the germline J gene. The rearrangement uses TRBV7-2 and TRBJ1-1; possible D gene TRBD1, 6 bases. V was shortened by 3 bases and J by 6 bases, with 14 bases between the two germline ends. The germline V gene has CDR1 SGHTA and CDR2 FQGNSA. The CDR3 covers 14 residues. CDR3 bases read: TGTGCCAGCAGCTTTAGAGGGGGTAGGGCTGAA. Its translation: CASSFRGGRAE. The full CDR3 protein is CASSFRGGRAEAFF.

The CDR3 DNA, read in part, is TGCAGTGCTCGCCGGGACTCCCTGCGGGACGAG. It codes for CSARRDSLRDE. The whole CDR3 protein is CSARRDSLRDEQYF. The chain links TRBV20-1 to TRBJ2-7, with a weak D call TRBD2 (6 bases). From the germline J gene comes the end of the CDR3, since the read stops 3 residues before it. The CDR3 runs to 14 residues. The V and J ends lost 5 bases and 5 bases respectively, with 19 bases between them. The germline gives CDR1 DFQATT, CDR2 SNEGSKA (reference sequence).

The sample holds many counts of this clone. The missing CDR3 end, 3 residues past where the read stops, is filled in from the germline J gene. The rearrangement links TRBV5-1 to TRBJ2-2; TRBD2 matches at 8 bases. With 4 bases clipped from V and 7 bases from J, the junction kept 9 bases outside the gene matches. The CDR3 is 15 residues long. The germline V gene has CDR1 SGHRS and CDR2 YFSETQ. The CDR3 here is CASSTNSGADGELFF. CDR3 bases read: TGCGCCAGCAGCACGAATAGCGGGGCGGACGGGGAG. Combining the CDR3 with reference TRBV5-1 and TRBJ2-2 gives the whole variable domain KAGVTQTPRYLIKTRGQQVTLSCSPISGHRSVSWYQQTPGQGLQFLFEYFSETQRNKGNFPGRFSGRQFSNSRSEMNVSTLELGDSALYLCASSTNSGADGELFFGEGSRLTVL.

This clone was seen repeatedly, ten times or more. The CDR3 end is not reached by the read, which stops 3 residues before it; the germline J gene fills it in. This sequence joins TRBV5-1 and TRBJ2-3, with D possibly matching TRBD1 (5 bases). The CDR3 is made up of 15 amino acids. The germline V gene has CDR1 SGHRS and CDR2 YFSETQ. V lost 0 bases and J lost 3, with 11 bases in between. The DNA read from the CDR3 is TGCGCCAGCAGCTTGGAGGGCAGGGAAACAGATACG. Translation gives CASSLEGRETDT. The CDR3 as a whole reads CASSLEGRETDTQYF.

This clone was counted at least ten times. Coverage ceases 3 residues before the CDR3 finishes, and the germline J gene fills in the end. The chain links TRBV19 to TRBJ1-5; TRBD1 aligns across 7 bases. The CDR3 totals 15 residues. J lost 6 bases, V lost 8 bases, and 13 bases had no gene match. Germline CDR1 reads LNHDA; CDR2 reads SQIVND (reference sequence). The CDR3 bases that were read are TGTGCCAGTCGGGACCACAGGGGTAGAAGTCAGCCC. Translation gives CASRDHRGRSQP. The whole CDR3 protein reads CASRDHRGRSQPQHF.

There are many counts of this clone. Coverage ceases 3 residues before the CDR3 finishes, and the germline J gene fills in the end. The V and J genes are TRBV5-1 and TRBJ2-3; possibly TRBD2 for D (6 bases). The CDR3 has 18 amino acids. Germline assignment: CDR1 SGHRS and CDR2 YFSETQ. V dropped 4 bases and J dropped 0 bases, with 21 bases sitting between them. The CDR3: CASSPSFSGRTSTDTQYF. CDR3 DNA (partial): TGCGCCAGCAGCCCTTCTTTTTCGGGGAGGACTAGCACAGATACG.

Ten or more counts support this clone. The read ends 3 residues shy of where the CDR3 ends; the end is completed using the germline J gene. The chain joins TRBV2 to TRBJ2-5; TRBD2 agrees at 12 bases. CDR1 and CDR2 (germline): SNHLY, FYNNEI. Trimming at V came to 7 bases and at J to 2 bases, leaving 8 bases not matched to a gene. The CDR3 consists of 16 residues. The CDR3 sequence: CASNALAGGEQETQYF. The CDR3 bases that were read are TGTGCCAGCAACGCTCTAGCGGGAGGGGAGCAAGAGACC.